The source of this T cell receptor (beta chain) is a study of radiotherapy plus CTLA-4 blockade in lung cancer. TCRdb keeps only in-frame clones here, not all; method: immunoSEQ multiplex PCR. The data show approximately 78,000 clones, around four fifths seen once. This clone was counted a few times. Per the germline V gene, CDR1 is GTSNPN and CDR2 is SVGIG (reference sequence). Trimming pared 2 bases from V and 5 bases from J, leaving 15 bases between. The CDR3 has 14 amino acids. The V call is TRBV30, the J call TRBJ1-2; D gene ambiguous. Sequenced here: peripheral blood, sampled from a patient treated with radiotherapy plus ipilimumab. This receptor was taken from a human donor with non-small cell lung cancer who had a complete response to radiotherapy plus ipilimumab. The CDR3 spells CAWSLERSLYGYTF. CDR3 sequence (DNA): TGTGCCTGGAGTCTGGAGAGGAGTCTATATGGCTACACCTTC.